This T cell receptor (beta chain) stems from a study of blood T cell repertoires in COVID-19. Study background: Italy, Spain and the United States were the sources of the convalescent and acute COVID-19 samples. Sources were T cells, B-cell-depleted T cells, or PBMCs; the material itself was cDNA or gDNA.

This CDR3 is built from 15 residues. Germline values: CDR1 MDHEN, CDR2 SYDVKM. V was trimmed by 6 bases and J by 1 base, leaving 10 bases between them. In the source study's methods: Cell counts per sample came from amplifying reference gene primers. The protocol was immunoSEQ multiplex PCR, while the TCRdb copy is restricted to in-frame clones and leaves out a portion. D and trimming come from the DNA, and the V and J calls and clone size come from that table. The table shows under 75,000 clones, with 70% to 90% occurring only once. The receptor's source is a man in his sixties with acute or convalescent COVID-19. The sequenced sample consisted of peripheral blood. The V call is TRBV28, the J call TRBJ1-6; TRBD1 might be the D (5 bases). This chain's CDR3 is CASRGEESYNSPLHF. CDR3 nucleotides: TGTGCCAGCAGGGGGGAGGAATCCTATAATTCACCCCTCCACTTT.